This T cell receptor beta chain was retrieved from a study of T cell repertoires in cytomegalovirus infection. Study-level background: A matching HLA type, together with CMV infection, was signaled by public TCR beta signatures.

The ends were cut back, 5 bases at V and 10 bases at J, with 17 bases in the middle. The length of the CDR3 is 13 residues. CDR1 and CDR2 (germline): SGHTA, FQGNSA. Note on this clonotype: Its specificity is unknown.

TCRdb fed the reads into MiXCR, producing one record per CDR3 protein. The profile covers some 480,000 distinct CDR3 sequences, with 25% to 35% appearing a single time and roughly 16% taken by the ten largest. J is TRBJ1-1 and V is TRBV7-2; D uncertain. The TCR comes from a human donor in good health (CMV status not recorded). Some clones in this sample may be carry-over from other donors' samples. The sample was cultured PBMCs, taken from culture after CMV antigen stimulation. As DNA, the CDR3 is TGTGCCAGCAGCCCGAGCCCCTTGGCCGGAGCTTTCTTT. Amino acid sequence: CASSPSPLAGAFF. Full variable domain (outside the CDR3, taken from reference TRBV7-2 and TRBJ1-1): GAGVSQSPSNKVTEKGKDVELRCDPISGHTALYWYRQSLGQGLEFLIYFQGNSAPDKSGLPSDRFSAERTGGSVSTLTIQRTQQEDSAVYLCASSPSPLAGAFFGQGTRLTVV.